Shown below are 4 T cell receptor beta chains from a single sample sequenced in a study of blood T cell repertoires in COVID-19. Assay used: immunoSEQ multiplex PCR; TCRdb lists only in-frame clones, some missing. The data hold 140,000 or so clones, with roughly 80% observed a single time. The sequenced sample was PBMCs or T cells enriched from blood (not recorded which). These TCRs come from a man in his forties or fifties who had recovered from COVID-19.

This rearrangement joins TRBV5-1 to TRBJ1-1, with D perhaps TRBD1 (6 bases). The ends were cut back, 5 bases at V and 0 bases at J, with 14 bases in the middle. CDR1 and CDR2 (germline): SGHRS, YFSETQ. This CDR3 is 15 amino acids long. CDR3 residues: CASSLQGGMNTEAFF. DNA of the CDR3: TGCGCCAGCAGTCTACAGGGTGGGATGAACACTGAAGCTTTCTTT.

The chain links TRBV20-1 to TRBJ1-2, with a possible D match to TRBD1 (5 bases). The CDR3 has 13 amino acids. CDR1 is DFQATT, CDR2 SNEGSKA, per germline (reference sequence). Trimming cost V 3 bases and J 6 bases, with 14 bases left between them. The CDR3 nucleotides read TGCAGTGCTAGTCTGGGGGGAGCGGATGGCTACACCTTC. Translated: CSASLGGADGYTF.

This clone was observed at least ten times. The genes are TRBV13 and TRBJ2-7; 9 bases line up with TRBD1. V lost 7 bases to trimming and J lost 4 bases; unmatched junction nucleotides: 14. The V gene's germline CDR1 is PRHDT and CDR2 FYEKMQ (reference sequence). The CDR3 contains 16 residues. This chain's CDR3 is CASTLTSGTGRYEQYF. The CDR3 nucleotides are TGTGCCAGCACCCTAACCTCCGGGACAGGGCGGTACGAGCAGTACTTC.

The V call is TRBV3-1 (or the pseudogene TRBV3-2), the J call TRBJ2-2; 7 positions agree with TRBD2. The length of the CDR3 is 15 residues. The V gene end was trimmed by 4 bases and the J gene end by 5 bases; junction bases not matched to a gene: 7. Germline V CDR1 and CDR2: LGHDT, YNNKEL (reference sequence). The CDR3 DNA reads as TGTGCCAGCAGCCCGCCGGGACTACGGACCGGGGAGCTGTTTTTT. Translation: CASSPPGLRTGELFF.